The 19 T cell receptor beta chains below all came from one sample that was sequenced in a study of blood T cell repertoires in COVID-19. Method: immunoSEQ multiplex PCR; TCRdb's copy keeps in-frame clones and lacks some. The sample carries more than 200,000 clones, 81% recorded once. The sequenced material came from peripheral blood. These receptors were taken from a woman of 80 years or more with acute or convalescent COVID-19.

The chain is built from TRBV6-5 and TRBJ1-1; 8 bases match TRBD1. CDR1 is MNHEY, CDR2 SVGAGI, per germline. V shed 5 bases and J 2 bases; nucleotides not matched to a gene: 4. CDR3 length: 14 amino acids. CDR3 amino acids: CASSPAGGNTEAFF. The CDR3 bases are TGTGCCAGCAGTCCGGCAGGGGGCAACACTGAAGCTTTCTTT.

CDR3 protein: CSASFRSSYEQYF. DNA for the CDR3: TGCAGTGCTAGTTTCCGGAGCTCCTACGAGCAGTACTTC. The chain is built from TRBV20-1 and TRBJ2-7; D not certain. Trimming pared 3 bases from V and 0 bases from J, leaving 9 bases between. The CDR3 runs to 13 residues. The germline V gene has CDR1 DFQATT and CDR2 SNEGSKA (reference sequence).

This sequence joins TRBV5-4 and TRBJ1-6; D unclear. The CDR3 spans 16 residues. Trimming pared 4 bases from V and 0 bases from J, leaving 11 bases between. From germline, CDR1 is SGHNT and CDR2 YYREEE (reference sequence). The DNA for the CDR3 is TGTGCCAGCAGCCCGGGGATGAGCTCCTATAATTCACCCCTCCACTTT. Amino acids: CASSPGMSSYNSPLHF. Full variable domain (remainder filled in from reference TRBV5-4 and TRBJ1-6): ETGVTQSPTHLIKTRGQQVTLRCSSQSGHNTVSWYQQALGQGPQFIFQYYREEENGRGNFPPRFSGLQFPNYSSELNVNALELDDSALYLCASSPGMSSYNSPLHFGNGTRLTVT.

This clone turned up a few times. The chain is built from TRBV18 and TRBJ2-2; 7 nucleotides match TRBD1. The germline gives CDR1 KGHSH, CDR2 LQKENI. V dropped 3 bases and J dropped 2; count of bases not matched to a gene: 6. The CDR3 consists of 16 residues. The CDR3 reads CASSPLRDSNTGELFF. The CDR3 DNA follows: TGTGCCAGCTCACCTCTCCGGGACAGCAACACCGGGGAGCTGTTTTTT. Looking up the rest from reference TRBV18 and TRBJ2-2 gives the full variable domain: NAGVMQNPRHLVRRRGQEARLRCSPMKGHSHVYWYRQLPEEGLKFMVYLQKENIIDESGMPKERFSAEFPKEGPSILRIQQVVRGDSAAYFCASSPLRDSNTGELFFGEGSRLTVL.

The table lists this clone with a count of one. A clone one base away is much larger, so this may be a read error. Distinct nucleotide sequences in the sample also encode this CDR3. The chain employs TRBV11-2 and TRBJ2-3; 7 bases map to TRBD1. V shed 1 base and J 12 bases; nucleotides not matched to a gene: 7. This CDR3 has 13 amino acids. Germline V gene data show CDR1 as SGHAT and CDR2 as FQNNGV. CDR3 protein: CASSLATGTEQYF. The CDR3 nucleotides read TGTGCCAGCAGCTTAGCTACCGGGACAGAACAGTATTTT.

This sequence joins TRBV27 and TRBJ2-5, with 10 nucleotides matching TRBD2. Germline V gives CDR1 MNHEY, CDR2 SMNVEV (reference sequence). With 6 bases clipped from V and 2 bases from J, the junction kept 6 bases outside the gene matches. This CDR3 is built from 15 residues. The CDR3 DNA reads TGTGCCAGCAGACCCCAACTAGCGGGGCAAGAGACCCAGTACTTC. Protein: CASRPQLAGQETQYF.

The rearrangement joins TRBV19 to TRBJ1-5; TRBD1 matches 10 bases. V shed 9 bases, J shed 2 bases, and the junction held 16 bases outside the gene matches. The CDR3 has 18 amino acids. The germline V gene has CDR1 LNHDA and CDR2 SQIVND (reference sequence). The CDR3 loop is CASNPRDRGFEGNQPQHF. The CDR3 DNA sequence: TGTGCCAGCAATCCCCGGGACAGGGGTTTCGAGGGCAATCAGCCCCAGCATTTT.

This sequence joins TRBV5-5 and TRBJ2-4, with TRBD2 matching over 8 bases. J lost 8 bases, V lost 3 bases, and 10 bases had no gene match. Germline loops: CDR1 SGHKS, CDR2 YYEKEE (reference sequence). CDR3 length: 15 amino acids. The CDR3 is CASSSLGTSGDIQYF. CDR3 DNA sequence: TGTGCCAGCAGCTCACTCGGGACTAGTGGAGACATTCAGTACTTC. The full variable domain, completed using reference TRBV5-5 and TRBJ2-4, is DAGVTQSPTHLIKTRGQQVTLRCSPISGHKSVSWYQQVLGQGPQFIFQYYEKEERGRGNFPDRFSARQFPNYSSELNVNALLLGDSALYLCASSSLGTSGDIQYFGAGTRLSVL.

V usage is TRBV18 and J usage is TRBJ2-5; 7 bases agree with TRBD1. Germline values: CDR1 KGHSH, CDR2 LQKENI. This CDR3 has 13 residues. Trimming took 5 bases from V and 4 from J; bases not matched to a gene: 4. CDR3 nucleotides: TGTGCCAGCTCAGGGACAGCACTAGAGACCCAGTACTTC. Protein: CASSGTALETQYF.

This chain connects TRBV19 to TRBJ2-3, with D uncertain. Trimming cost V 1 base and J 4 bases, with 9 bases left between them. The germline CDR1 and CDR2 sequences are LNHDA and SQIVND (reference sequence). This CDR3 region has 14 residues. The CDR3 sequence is CASSIVSNSDTQYF. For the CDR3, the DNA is TGTGCCAGTAGTATAGTTTCCAATTCAGATACGCAGTATTTT.

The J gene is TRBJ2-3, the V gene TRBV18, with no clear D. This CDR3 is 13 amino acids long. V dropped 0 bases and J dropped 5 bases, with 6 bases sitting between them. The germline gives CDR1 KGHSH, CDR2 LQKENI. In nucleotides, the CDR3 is TGTGCCAGCTCACCACCCCAGAAAGATACGCAGTATTTT. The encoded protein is CASSPPQKDTQYF.

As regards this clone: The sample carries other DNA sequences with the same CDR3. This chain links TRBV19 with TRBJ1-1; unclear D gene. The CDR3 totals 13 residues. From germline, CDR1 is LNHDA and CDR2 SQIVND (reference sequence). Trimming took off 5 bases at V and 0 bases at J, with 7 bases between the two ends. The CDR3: CASSSQLNTEAFF. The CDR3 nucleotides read TGTGCCAGTAGTTCGCAGTTGAACACTGAAGCTTTCTTT. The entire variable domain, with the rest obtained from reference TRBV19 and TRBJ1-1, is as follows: DGGITQSPKYLFRKEGQNVTLSCEQNLNHDAMYWYRQDPGQGLRLIYYSQIVNDFQKGDIAEGYSVSREKKESFPLTVTSAQKNPTAFYLCASSSQLNTEAFFGQGTRLTVV.

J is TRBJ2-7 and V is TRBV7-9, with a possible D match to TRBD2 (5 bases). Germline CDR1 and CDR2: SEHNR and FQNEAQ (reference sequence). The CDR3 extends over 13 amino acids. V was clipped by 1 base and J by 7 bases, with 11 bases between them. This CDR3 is CASSLVGEWEQYF. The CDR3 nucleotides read TGTGCCAGCAGCTTAGTCGGGGAATGGGAGCAGTACTTC.

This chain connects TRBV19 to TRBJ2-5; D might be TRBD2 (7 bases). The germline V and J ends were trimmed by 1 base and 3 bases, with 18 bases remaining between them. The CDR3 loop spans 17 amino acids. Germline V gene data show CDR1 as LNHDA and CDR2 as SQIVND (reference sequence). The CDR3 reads CASSIGDGLGGEETQYF. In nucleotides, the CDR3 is TGTGCCAGTAGTATAGGGGACGGACTAGGGGGGGAAGAGACCCAGTACTTC.

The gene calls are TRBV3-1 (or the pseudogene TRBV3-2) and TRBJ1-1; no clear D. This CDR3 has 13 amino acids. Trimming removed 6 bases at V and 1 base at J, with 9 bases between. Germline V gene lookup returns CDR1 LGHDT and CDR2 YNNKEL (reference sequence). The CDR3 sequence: CASSSTQNTEAFF. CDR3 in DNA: TGTGCCAGCAGTTCAACACAGAACACTGAAGCTTTCTTT.

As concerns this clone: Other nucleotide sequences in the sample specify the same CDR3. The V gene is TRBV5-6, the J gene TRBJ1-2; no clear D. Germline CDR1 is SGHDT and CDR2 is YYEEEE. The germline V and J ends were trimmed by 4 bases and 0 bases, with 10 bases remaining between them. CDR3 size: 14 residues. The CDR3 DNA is TGTGCCAGCAGCCCGGGCGGGGCTAACTATGGCTACACCTTC. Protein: CASSPGGANYGYTF.

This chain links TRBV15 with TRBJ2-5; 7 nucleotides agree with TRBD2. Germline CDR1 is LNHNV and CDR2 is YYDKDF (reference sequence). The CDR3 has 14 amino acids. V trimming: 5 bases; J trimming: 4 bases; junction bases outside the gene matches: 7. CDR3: CATSRRLAPETQYF. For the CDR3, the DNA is TGTGCCACCAGCCGACGACTAGCCCCAGAGACCCAGTACTTC.

Here the CDR3 reads CASSSGQGMNNEQFF. The CDR3 DNA sequence: TGTGCCAGCAGCTCGGGACAGGGGATGAACAATGAGCAGTTCTTC. The rearrangement links TRBV13 to TRBJ2-1, with 10 bases identical to TRBD1. This CDR3 is 15 amino acids long. Germline assignment: CDR1 PRHDT and CDR2 FYEKMQ (reference sequence). V trimming: 4 bases; J trimming: 5 bases; junction bases outside the gene matches: 5.

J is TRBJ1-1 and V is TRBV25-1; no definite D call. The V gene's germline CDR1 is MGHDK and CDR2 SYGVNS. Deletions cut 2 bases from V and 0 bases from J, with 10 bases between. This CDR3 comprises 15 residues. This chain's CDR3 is CASSELNSLNTEAFF. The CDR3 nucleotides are TGTGCCAGCAGTGAACTTAACAGCCTGAACACTGAAGCTTTCTTT. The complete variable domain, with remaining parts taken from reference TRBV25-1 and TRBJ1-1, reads EADIYQTPRYLVIGTGKKITLECSQTMGHDKMYWYQQDPGMELHLIHYSYGVNSTEKGDLSSESTVSRIRTEHFPLTLESARPSHTSQYLCASSELNSLNTEAFFGQGTRLTVV.